This T cell receptor beta chain was sequenced during a study of spatial heterogeneity in lung cancer. Study-wide results and limits: How many expanded intratumoral alpha and beta TCRs were present tracked the tumor mutation count, which was a count of nonsynonymous mutations. Alpha chains reached an estimated coverage of approximately 7.4% of tumor T cells, and beta chains about 14%.

The sample's time point: sample taken at primary tumor resection. Whole RNA, isolated from tumor, nontumor lung or frozen PBMC, was sequenced without prior sorting. CDR3 length: 14 residues. V lost 1 base and J lost 5, with 8 bases in between. Germline assignment: CDR1 KGHDR and CDR2 SFDVKD. This clonotype has a count of ten or more. Antigen specificity is unknown. Individually, TCR cDNA molecules were each labelled with a unique molecular identifier. MiXCR was run by TCRdb on the 5' RACE reads, yielding one entry per CDR3 protein. The table includes 5,000 or so distinct CDR3 sequences, 22% detected once.

This chain uses TRBV24-1 with TRBJ1-5; no firm D call. Source: lung tumor tissue, taken at surgery. This TCR was recovered from a male donor with early-stage non-small cell lung cancer. CDR3 residues: CATSDFSRDQPQHF. CDR3 sequence (DNA): TGTGCCACCAGTGATTTTTCACGGGATCAGCCCCAGCATTTT.